Below, 27 T cell receptor beta chains from the same sample are listed, as sequenced in a study of shared clonotypes between healthy human individuals. CD45RO-negative CD8 cells positively selected for CCR7 made up the naive population, which excluded terminally differentiated effector memory CD45RA+ cells. The protocol was immunoSEQ multiplex PCR, while the TCRdb copy is restricted to in-frame clones and leaves out a portion. Of about 2.1 million clones in the sample, about 92% are singletons; the top ten hold 1.5% to 2%. The sample consisted of naive CD8+ T cells from PBMCs. The receptors come from a man between 18 and 29 years old in good health. Some clones in this sample may be carry-over from other donors' samples.

This chain links TRBV6-6 with TRBJ1-4; D may be TRBD1 (6 bases). CDR3 size: 16 residues. Trimming removed 4 bases from V and 3 bases from J, with 15 bases in between. The V gene's germline CDR1 is MNHNY and CDR2 SVGAGI (reference sequence). DNA for the CDR3: TGTGCCAGCAGTTCCCCTTCGACAGGAGCTAATGAAAAACTGTTTTTT. This translates into CASSSPSTGANEKLFF.

V gene TRBV7-8 combines with J gene TRBJ2-5; weak D call: TRBD1 (5 bases). CDR3 length: 15 amino acids. The V end lost 5 bases, the J end lost 5 bases, and 18 bases lay between the germline ends. Germline assignment: CDR1 SGHVS and CDR2 FQNEAQ. This CDR3 is CASSLQGTYGETQYF. The CDR3 nucleotides are TGTGCCAGCAGCCTCCAGGGCACCTACGGGGAGACCCAGTACTTC.

The V gene is TRBV15, the J gene TRBJ1-2; D call uncertain. Deletions cut 2 bases from V and 4 bases from J, with 20 bases between. Germline lookup yields CDR1 LNHNV and CDR2 YYDKDF (reference sequence). CDR3 length: 17 residues. The CDR3 region is CATSRPIDPRTSYGYTF. The CDR3 coding sequence is TGTGCCACCAGCAGACCTATTGACCCCCGCACTAGCTATGGCTACACCTTC.

The chain uses TRBV7-2 and TRBJ2-1; 11 nucleotides agree with TRBD2. Trimming at V came to 5 bases and at J to 7 bases, leaving 10 bases not matched to a gene. The length of the CDR3 is 16 residues. Germline V gene data show CDR1 as SGHTA and CDR2 as FQGNSA. CDR3 coding DNA: TGTGCCAGCAGCCCTCTAGCGGGAGGAAGTGTGAATGAGCAGTTCTTC. This encodes CASSPLAGGSVNEQFF.

The chain carries TRBV5-5 and TRBJ2-5; D may be TRBD2 (6 bases). Deletions cut 6 bases from V and 5 bases from J, with 23 bases between. The CDR3 length is 16 residues. CDR1 SGHKS and CDR2 YYEKEE come from the germline V gene (reference sequence). The CDR3 DNA reads TGTGCCAGCACCCGACTCCACCGGGAGAGGGAGGAGACCCAGTACTTC. This gives the protein CASTRLHREREETQYF.

The chain carries TRBV30 and TRBJ2-5, with a possible D match to TRBD2 (6 bases). Germline CDR1 is GTSNPN and CDR2 is SVGIG (reference sequence). The germline V and J ends were trimmed by 2 bases and 11 bases, with 15 bases remaining between them. The CDR3 totals 12 residues. Here the CDR3 reads CAWSPGGWEQYF. CDR3 coding DNA: TGTGCCTGGAGTCCCGGGGGATGGGAGCAGTACTTC.

This clone has a single count. The chain is built from TRBV5-1 and TRBJ2-2; TRBD2 matches 8 bases. Germline lookup yields CDR1 SGHRS and CDR2 YFSETQ. Trimming at V came to 5 bases and at J to 1 base, leaving 16 bases not matched to a gene. The CDR3 extends over 19 amino acids. The CDR3 nucleotides are TGCGCCAGCAGACAGTCCGGGACTAGGTTTAAGCAGAACACCGGGGAGCTGTTTTTT. Translation gives CASRQSGTRFKQNTGELFF.

V gene TRBV6-1 combines with J gene TRBJ2-7, with D maybe TRBD2 (5 bases). The CDR3 has 14 amino acids. The V end lost 7 bases, the J end lost 0 bases, and 13 bases lay between the germline ends. Germline CDR1 MNHNS, CDR2 SASEGT. The CDR3 is CASTEAGTSYEQYF. The DNA of the CDR3 is TGTGCCAGCACGGAGGCAGGAACCTCCTACGAGCAGTACTTC.

The sample holds one count of this clone. The V and J genes are TRBV7-9 and TRBJ2-1; D not certain. The V end lost 1 base, the J end lost 6 bases, and 10 bases lay between the germline ends. CDR1 SEHNR and CDR2 FQNEAQ come from the germline V gene (reference sequence). This CDR3 region has 14 residues. CDR3 region: CASSLGRQLNEQFF. The CDR3 DNA sequence: TGTGCCAGCAGCTTAGGGCGGCAGCTCAATGAGCAGTTCTTC.

For this clone: Additional DNA sequences in this sample encode the identical CDR3. V usage is TRBV5-1 and J usage is TRBJ2-7, with 7 bases fitting TRBD2. The V gene's germline CDR1 is SGHRS and CDR2 YFSETQ. Trimming removed 0 bases from V and 2 bases from J; junction bases left unmatched: 5. The CDR3 consists of 15 residues. For the CDR3, the DNA is TGCGCCAGCAGCTTGGCCGCTAGCGGAACCTACGAGCAGTACTTC. As protein: CASSLAASGTYEQYF.

The V and J genes are TRBV27 and TRBJ1-1, with unresolved D. V was trimmed by 3 bases and J by 4 bases, leaving 9 bases between them. This CDR3 region has 13 residues. Germline loops: CDR1 MNHEY, CDR2 SMNVEV (reference sequence). In DNA, the CDR3 is TGTGCCAGCAGTTTTTCTTCGGGCACTGAAGCTTTCTTT. Translating it yields CASSFSSGTEAFF.

The chain has TRBV28 and TRBJ1-1; TRBD1 is a possible D gene (6 bases). V was shortened by 3 bases and J by 0 bases, with 20 bases between the two germline ends. This CDR3 region has 18 residues. Germline values: CDR1 MDHEN, CDR2 SYDVKM. Here the CDR3 reads CASSFFGTTNQMNTEAFF. CDR3 nucleotides: TGTGCCAGCAGTTTTTTTGGGACAACTAACCAGATGAACACTGAAGCTTTCTTT.

The chain uses TRBV27 and TRBJ2-7; 11 nucleotides agree with TRBD2. The V segment lost 4 bases and the J segment 3 bases; nucleotides outside the gene matches: 5. The CDR3 consists of 15 residues. The germline V gene encodes CDR1 MNHEY and CDR2 SMNVEV (reference sequence). For the CDR3, the DNA is TGTGCCAGCAGTTGGGGACTAGCGGCTGTCTACGAGCAGTACTTC. It is translated as CASSWGLAAVYEQYF.

The genes are TRBV10-2 and TRBJ2-1, with 11 nucleotides matching TRBD2. The V gene end was trimmed by 2 bases and the J gene end by 0 bases; junction bases not matched to a gene: 9. This CDR3 has 19 residues. Germline V gives CDR1 WSHSY, CDR2 SAAADI. This CDR3 reads CASSESIGTSGRSYNEQFF. The DNA for the CDR3 is TGCGCCAGCAGTGAGAGTATTGGGACTAGCGGTCGCTCCTACAATGAGCAGTTCTTC.

V usage is TRBV28 and J usage is TRBJ2-2; a weak D match, TRBD1 (6 bases). Germline CDR1 MDHEN, CDR2 SYDVKM. CDR3 length: 15 residues. V lost 1 base and J lost 1, with 7 bases in between. The CDR3 loop is CASSLSGQNTGELFF. The CDR3 DNA follows: TGTGCCAGCAGTTTATCGGGACAGAACACCGGGGAGCTGTTTTTT.

The chain recombines TRBV15 with TRBJ1-2; a weak D match, TRBD1 (5 bases). Germline V lookup: CDR1 LNHNV, CDR2 YYDKDF (reference sequence). Deletions cut 5 bases from V and 4 bases from J, with 11 bases between. The CDR3 spans 13 residues. The CDR3 nucleotides read TGTGCCACCAGCCTAACAGGCACCTATGGCTACACCTTC. It encodes CATSLTGTYGYTF. Drawing the rest from reference TRBV15 and TRBJ1-2, the complete variable domain is DAMVIQNPRYQVTQFGKPVTLSCSQTLNHNVMYWYQQKSSQAPKLLFHYYDKDFNNEADTPDNFQSRRPNTSFCFLDIRSPGLGDTAMYLCATSLTGTYGYTFGSGTRLTVV.

CDR3 in DNA: TGTGCCAGCAGCTCCCGGGACAGGGGGCCCGAGCAGTACTTC. It codes for CASSSRDRGPEQYF. V usage is TRBV7-2 and J usage is TRBJ2-7; 12 bases fit TRBD1. Per the germline V gene, CDR1 is SGHTA and CDR2 is FQGNSA. The CDR3 runs 14 residues. V lost 4 bases and J lost 6; bases outside the gene matches: 4.

This clone showed up just a few times. This sequence joins TRBV7-9 and TRBJ1-1; D is ambiguous. In germline, CDR1 is SEHNR, CDR2 FQNEAQ (reference sequence). The CDR3 is made up of 14 amino acids. V was trimmed by 5 bases and J by 2 bases, leaving 12 bases between them. The CDR3 region is CASSPWLVNTEAFF. In DNA form, the CDR3 reads TGTGCCAGCAGCCCTTGGCTTGTAAACACTGAAGCTTTCTTT.

This clone was detected once. V and J are TRBV9 and TRBJ1-1; 7 positions agree with TRBD1. Germline lookup yields CDR1 SGDLS and CDR2 YYNGEE. V shed 4 bases and J 2 bases; nucleotides not matched to a gene: 8. The CDR3 has 15 amino acids. The CDR3 coding sequence is TGTGCCAGCAGCCCCACGGGAGGGGGCAACACTGAAGCTTTCTTT. It is translated as CASSPTGGGNTEAFF.

The chain's CDR3 is CASSPRSRASQAFF. The CDR3 coding sequence is TGTGCCAGCAGCCCGAGATCCAGAGCAAGCCAGGCTTTCTTT. This chain links TRBV5-8 with TRBJ1-1, with no clear D. Trimming cost V 4 bases and J 11 bases, with 21 bases left between them. This CDR3 is built from 14 residues. Germline values: CDR1 SGHTS, CDR2 YDEGEE. The full variable domain, rest sourced from reference TRBV5-8 and TRBJ1-1, is EAGVTQSPTHLIKTRGQQATLRCSPISGHTSVYWYQQALGLGLQFLLWYDEGEERNRGNFPPRFSGRQFPNYSSELNVNALELEDSALYLCASSPRSRASQAFFGQGTRLTVV.

This clone was seen a few times. The chain joins TRBV2 to TRBJ2-3; D ambiguous. The CDR3 length is 14 residues. Trimming took off 1 base at V and 2 bases at J, with 7 bases between the two ends. CDR1 is SNHLY and CDR2 is FYNNEI in the germline V gene. The CDR3 here is CASSEGLNTDTQYF. Here the CDR3 DNA reads TGTGCCAGCAGTGAAGGTCTCAACACAGATACGCAGTATTTT. Filled out from reference TRBV2 and TRBJ2-3, the complete variable domain reads EPEVTQTPSHQVTQMGQEVILRCVPISNHLYFYWYRQILGQKVEFLVSFYNNEISEKSEIFDDQFSVERPDGSNFTLKIRSTKLEDSAMYFCASSEGLNTDTQYFGPGTRLTVL.

This chain connects TRBV27 to TRBJ1-1, with D perhaps matching TRBD1 (6 bases). This CDR3 comprises 15 residues. Per germline, CDR1 MNHEY and CDR2 SMNVEV (reference sequence). V lost 2 bases, J lost 7 bases, and 17 bases lay in between. CDR3 DNA: TGTGCCAGCAGTTTAACTTTTGTGGGGACACATGAAGCTTTCTTT. Translated, it gives CASSLTFVGTHEAFF.

The chain recombines TRBV14 with TRBJ2-7; no firm D call. V lost 0 bases and J 2 bases, leaving 5 bases between the germline ends. Germline V CDR1 and CDR2: SGHDN, FVKESK. This CDR3 has 13 residues. CDR3 sequence (DNA): TGTGCCAGCAGCCAAGAGTCCGCCTACGAGCAGTACTTC. Translation: CASSQESAYEQYF.

The rearrangement uses TRBV9 and TRBJ2-2; D might be TRBD2 (6 bases). The germline V and J ends were trimmed by 4 bases and 5 bases, with 15 bases remaining between them. This CDR3 is 15 amino acids long. Germline V lookup: CDR1 SGDLS, CDR2 YYNGEE. CDR3 region: CASSTRRDGTGELFF. The CDR3 DNA is TGTGCCAGCAGCACAAGGCGGGATGGGACCGGGGAGCTGTTTTTT. The full variable domain, rest sourced from reference TRBV9 and TRBJ2-2, is DSGVTQTPKHLITATGQRVTLRCSPRSGDLSVYWYQQSLDQGLQFLIQYYNGEERAKGNILERFSAQQFPDLHSELNLSSLELGDSALYFCASSTRRDGTGELFFGEGSRLTVL.

The rearrangement links TRBV10-3 to TRBJ2-1; D not resolved. Germline assignment: CDR1 ENHRY and CDR2 SYGVKD. With 1 base removed from V and 1 base from J, the gap between germline ends came to 5 bases. This CDR3 is 14 amino acids long. In DNA, the CDR3 is TGTGCCATCAGTGAGTTAGAGTCCTACAATGAGCAGTTCTTC. This codes for CAISELESYNEQFF.

The chain is built from TRBV5-6 and TRBJ1-5; a weak D match, TRBD1 (5 bases). The CDR3 totals 14 residues. Germline CDR1 and CDR2: SGHDT and YYEEEE. Trimming took 4 bases from V and 7 from J, leaving 15 bases between them. CDR3 protein: CASSLGTAGQPQHF. DNA of the CDR3: TGTGCCAGCAGCCTCGGGACCGCGGGGCAGCCCCAGCATTTT.

The rearrangement uses TRBV19 and TRBJ1-2; 7 bases align to TRBD1. CDR3 size: 15 residues. Trimming took 4 bases from V and 7 from J; bases not matched to a gene: 12. CDR1 LNHDA and CDR2 SQIVND come from the germline V gene (reference sequence). The chain's CDR3 is CASSSRSGGVTGYTF. In DNA, the CDR3 is TGTGCCAGTAGTAGCCGGTCAGGGGGTGTTACTGGCTACACCTTC.